This entry is about one T cell receptor beta chain. The antigen remains undetermined. These data originate in a study of breast tumors, draining lymph nodes, adjacent tissues. CDR3 length: 15 residues. V was shortened by 4 bases and J by 9 bases, with 16 bases between the two germline ends. CDR1 and CDR2 from the germline V gene are SNHLY and FYNNEI. Study-level points and caveats: Findings are consistent with lymph node origin and intratumoral expansion of most tumor T cells. Compared with lymph nodes, tumors were less diverse; compared with nontumor tissue, more. Luminal-like breast cancer showed significantly greater tumor-nontumor repertoire similarity than basal-like breast cancer did. Data only fit, rather than demonstrated, lymph node origin of most tumor T cells.

Breast cancer patients provided tissue from their axillary draining lymph nodes. TCRdb redid the calling of the multiplex PCR reads with MiXCR, one entry per CDR3 protein. The data contain 140,000 or so distinct CDR3 sequences, 32% of them singletons. Sequencing was performed on axillary lymph node tissue. The V and J genes are TRBV2 and TRBJ1-6, with a tentative D call TRBD1 (6 bases). This receptor was obtained from a female donor with breast cancer. Some clones in this sample may be carry-over from other donors' samples. CDR3 region: CASSVAGGRGSPLHF. CDR3 nucleotide sequence: TGTGCCAGCAGTGTAGCGGGGGGGCGTGGTTCACCCCTCCACTTT.